Below are 10 T cell receptor beta chains sequenced from a single sample in a study of a mutant IDH1 vaccine in newly diagnosed glioma. Time point given: week 11, during vaccination. Vaccination comprised doses that each held 300 ug of mutant IDH1 20-mer peptide, plus topical imiquimod. Method: immunoSEQ multiplex PCR; TCRdb's copy keeps in-frame clones and lacks some. Altogether about 130,000 clones are present, around 77% being singletons, with the ten largest covering around 5.5%. No antigen has been assigned to these receptors. The source material was PBMCs, sampled from a glioma patient whose treatment included an IDH1 peptide vaccine. The receptors derive from a man aged 35-49 years with glioma.

The chain is built from TRBV15 and TRBJ1-2, with a tentative D call TRBD1 (6 bases). This CDR3 region has 13 residues. Germline loops: CDR1 LNHNV, CDR2 YYDKDF (reference sequence). V was pared by 0 bases and J by 8 bases, with 10 bases between. The CDR3 loop reads CATSREGAWGYTF. The CDR3 DNA follows: TGTGCCACCAGCAGAGAGGGGGCCTGGGGCTACACCTTC. Based on the CDR3 plus reference TRBV15 and TRBJ1-2, the full variable domain is DAMVIQNPRYQVTQFGKPVTLSCSQTLNHNVMYWYQQKSSQAPKLLFHYYDKDFNNEADTPDNFQSRRPNTSFCFLDIRSPGLGDTAMYLCATSREGAWGYTFGSGTRLTVV.

The CDR3 DNA reads TGTGCCAGCAGCTTAAGTGGACTCACAGATACGCAGTATTTT. The encoded protein is CASSLSGLTDTQYF. J is TRBJ2-3 and V is TRBV7-2; D is perhaps TRBD2 (5 bases). This CDR3 spans 14 amino acids. CDR1 and CDR2 from the germline V gene are SGHTA and FQGNSA. V lost 2 bases and J 2 bases, leaving 8 bases between the germline ends.

V is TRBV6-1 and J is TRBJ2-7, with 9 positions matching TRBD2. The trim removed 10 bases at V and 2 bases at J, leaving 6 bases unmatched. Germline loops: CDR1 MNHNS, CDR2 SASEGT. The CDR3 is 13 amino acids. The CDR3: CAIGLAYTYEQYF. The CDR3 coding sequence is TGTGCCATCGGACTAGCGTATACCTACGAGCAGTACTTC.

This rearrangement joins TRBV7-2 to TRBJ2-7; unclear D gene. This CDR3 region has 14 residues. The germline V gene encodes CDR1 SGHTA and CDR2 FQGNSA. V lost 4 bases and J lost 1, with 11 bases in between. CDR3 sequence reads: CASSSPPISYEQYF. The CDR3 DNA reads TGTGCCAGCAGCTCCCCCCCGATTTCCTACGAGCAGTACTTC.

This sequence joins TRBV19 and TRBJ2-1; D uncertain. Germline V gene sequence: CDR1 LNHDA, CDR2 SQIVND (reference sequence). This CDR3 has 12 residues. Trimming removed 8 bases at V and 6 bases at J, with 11 bases between. Here the CDR3 DNA reads TGTGCCAGTTCCAGCAAGGGCAATGAGCAGTTCTTC. This translates into CASSSKGNEQFF.

The chain recombines TRBV19 with TRBJ2-5; 10 nucleotides agree with TRBD1. After removal of 3 bases from V and 1 base from J, the junction contained 8 bases not matched to a gene. Germline CDR1 and CDR2: LNHDA and SQIVND (reference sequence). There are 17 residues in the CDR3. As DNA, the CDR3 is TGTGCCAGTAGTATCGGGACCCGGGACAGGGGCCAAGAGACCCAGTACTTC. Amino acids: CASSIGTRDRGQETQYF.

CDR3: CASSPGGPSNEKLFF. The DNA for the CDR3 is TGTGCCAGCAGTCCCGGGGGGCCCTCTAATGAAAAACTGTTTTTT. V is TRBV28 and J is TRBJ1-4; perhaps TRBD1 as D (6 bases). The V end lost 5 bases, the J end lost 3 bases, and 13 bases lay between the germline ends. The CDR3 covers 15 residues. Germline V gene sequence: CDR1 MDHEN, CDR2 SYDVKM.

The chain is built from TRBV7-9 and TRBJ2-4; tentatively, D is TRBD2 (6 bases). V was trimmed by 1 base and J by 0 bases, leaving 13 bases between them. The CDR3 has 17 residues. Germline CDR1 and CDR2: SEHNR and FQNEAQ (reference sequence). In nucleotides, the CDR3 is TGTGCCAGCAGCTTAGATTTTGGGGGACTAGCCAAAAACATTCAGTACTTC. Amino acid sequence: CASSLDFGGLAKNIQYF. Combining the CDR3 with reference TRBV7-9 and TRBJ2-4 gives the whole variable domain DTGVSQNPRHKITKRGQNVTFRCDPISEHNRLYWYRQTLGQGPEFLTYFQNEAQLEKSRLLSDRFSAERPKGSFSTLEIQRTEQGDSAMYLCASSLDFGGLAKNIQYFGAGTRLSVL.

The rearrangement uses TRBV5-6 and TRBJ2-5; weak D call: TRBD1 (6 bases). V lost 0 bases and J 2 bases, leaving 8 bases between the germline ends. The germline V gene encodes CDR1 SGHDT and CDR2 YYEEEE. The CDR3 is made up of 14 amino acids. For the CDR3, the DNA is TGTGCCAGCAGCTTGGGACAGGTACAAGAGACCCAGTACTTC. Amino acids: CASSLGQVQETQYF. The whole variable domain, filled in from reference TRBV5-6 and TRBJ2-5, reads DAGVTQSPTHLIKTRGQQVTLRCSPKSGHDTVSWYQQALGQGPQFIFQYYEEEERQRGNFPDRFSGHQFPNYSSELNVNALLLGDSALYLCASSLGQVQETQYFGPGTRLLVL.

The chain uses TRBV6-5 and TRBJ1-2; D may be TRBD1 (5 bases). From germline, CDR1 is MNHEY and CDR2 SVGAGI. Deletions cut 5 bases from V and 2 bases from J, with 9 bases between. This CDR3 contains 13 residues. The CDR3, as DNA: TGTGCCAGCAGTGAGGACACGAACTATGGCTACACCTTC. Translation gives CASSEDTNYGYTF.